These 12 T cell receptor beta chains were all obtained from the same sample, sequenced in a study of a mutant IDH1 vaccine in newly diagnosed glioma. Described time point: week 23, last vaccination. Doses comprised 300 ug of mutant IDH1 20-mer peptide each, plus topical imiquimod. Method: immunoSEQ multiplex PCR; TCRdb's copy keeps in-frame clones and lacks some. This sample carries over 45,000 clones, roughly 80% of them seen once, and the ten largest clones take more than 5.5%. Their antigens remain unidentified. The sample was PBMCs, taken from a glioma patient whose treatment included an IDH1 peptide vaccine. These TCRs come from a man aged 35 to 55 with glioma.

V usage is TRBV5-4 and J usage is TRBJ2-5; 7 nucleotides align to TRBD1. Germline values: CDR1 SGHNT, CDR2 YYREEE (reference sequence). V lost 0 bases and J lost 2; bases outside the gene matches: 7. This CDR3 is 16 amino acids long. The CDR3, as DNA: TGTGCCAGCAGCTTGGTAGGGGGCGATGATCAAGAGACCCAGTACTTC. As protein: CASSLVGGDDQETQYF.

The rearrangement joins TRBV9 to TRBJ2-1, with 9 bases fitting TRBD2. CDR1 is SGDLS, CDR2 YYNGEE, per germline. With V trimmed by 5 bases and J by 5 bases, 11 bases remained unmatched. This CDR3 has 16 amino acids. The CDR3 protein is CASSSRRRGGHNEQFF. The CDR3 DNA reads TGTGCCAGCAGTAGTAGACGGCGGGGGGGCCACAATGAGCAGTTCTTC.

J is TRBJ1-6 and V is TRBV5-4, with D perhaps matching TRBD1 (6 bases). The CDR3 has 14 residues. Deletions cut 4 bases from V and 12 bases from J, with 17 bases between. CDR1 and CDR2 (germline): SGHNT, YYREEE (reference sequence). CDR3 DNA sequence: TGTGCCAGCAGCACTTACTGGGACATAGAACCCCTCCACTTT. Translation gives CASSTYWDIEPLHF.

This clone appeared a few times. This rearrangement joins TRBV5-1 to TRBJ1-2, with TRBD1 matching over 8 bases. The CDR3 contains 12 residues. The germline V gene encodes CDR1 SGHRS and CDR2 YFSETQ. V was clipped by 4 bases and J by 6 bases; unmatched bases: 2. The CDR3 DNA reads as TGCGCCAGCAGCACGACAGGGGATGGCTACACCTTC. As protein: CASSTTGDGYTF.

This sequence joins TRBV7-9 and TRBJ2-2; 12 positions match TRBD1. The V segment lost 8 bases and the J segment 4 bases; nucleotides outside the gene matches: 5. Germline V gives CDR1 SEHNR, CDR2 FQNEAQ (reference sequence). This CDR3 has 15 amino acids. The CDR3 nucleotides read TGTGCCAGCTGGGACAGGGGGCGAGGCACCGGGGAGCTGTTTTTT. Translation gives CASWDRGRGTGELFF.

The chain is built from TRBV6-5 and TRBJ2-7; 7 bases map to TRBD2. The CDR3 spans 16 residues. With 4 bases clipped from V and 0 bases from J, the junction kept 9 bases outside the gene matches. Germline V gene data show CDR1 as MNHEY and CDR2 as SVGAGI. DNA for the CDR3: TGTGCCAGCAGTTCCCGGGGAGCGGGGAGCTCCTACGAGCAGTACTTC. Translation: CASSSRGAGSSYEQYF.

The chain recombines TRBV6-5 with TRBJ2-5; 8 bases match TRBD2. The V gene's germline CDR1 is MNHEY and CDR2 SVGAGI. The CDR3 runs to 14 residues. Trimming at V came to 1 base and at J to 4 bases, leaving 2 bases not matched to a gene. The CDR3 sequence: CASSYWGTRETQYF. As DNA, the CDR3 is TGTGCCAGCAGTTACTGGGGGACTAGAGAGACCCAGTACTTC.

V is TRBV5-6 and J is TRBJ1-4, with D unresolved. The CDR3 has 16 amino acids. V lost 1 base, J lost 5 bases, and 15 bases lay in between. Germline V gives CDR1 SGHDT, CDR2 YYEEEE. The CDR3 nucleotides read TGTGCCAGCAGCTTGTCTGCAGCCGGACGCAATGAAAAACTGTTTTTT. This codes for CASSLSAAGRNEKLFF.

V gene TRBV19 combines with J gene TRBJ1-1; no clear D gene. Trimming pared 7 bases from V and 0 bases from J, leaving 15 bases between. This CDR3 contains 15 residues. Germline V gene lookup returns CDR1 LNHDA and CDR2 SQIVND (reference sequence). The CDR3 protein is CASIDGQIMNTEAFF. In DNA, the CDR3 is TGTGCCAGTATAGACGGGCAGATCATGAACACTGAAGCTTTCTTT.

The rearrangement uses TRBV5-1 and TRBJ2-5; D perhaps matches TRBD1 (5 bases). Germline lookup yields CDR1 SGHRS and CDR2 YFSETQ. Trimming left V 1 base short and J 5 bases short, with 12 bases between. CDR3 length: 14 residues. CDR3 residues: CASSLTGPVETQYF. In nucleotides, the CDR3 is TGCGCCAGCAGCTTGACAGGCCCCGTGGAGACCCAGTACTTC.

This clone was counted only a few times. The CDR3 nucleotides read TGTGCCAGCAGCTTAGGGCAGCTCTATGGCTACACCTTC. Its protein is CASSLGQLYGYTF. The chain employs TRBV7-9 and TRBJ1-2; no clear D gene. Germline loops: CDR1 SEHNR, CDR2 FQNEAQ (reference sequence). This CDR3 contains 13 residues. Trimming pared 1 base from V and 4 bases from J, leaving 7 bases between.

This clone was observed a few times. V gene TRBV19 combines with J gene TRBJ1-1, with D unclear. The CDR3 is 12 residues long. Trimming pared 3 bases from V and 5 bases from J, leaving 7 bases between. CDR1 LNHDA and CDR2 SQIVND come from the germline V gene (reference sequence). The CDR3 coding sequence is TGTGCCAGTAGTATGTGGGCGACTGAAGCTTTCTTT. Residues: CASSMWATEAFF. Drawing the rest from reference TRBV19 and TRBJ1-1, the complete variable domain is DGGITQSPKYLFRKEGQNVTLSCEQNLNHDAMYWYRQDPGQGLRLIYYSQIVNDFQKGDIAEGYSVSREKKESFPLTVTSAQKNPTAFYLCASSMWATEAFFGQGTRLTVV.